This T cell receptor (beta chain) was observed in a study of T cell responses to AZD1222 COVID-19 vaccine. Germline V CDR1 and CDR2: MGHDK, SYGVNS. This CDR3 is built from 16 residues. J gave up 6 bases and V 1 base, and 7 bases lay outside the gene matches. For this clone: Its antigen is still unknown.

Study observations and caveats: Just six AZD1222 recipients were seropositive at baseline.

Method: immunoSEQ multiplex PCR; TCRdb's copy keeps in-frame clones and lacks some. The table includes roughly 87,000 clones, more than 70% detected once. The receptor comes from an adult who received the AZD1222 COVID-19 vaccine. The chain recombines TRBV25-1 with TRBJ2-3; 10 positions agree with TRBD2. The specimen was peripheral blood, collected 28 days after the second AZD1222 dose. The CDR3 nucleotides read TGTGCCAGCAGTGAATGGGCTAGCGGGAGAAGCGATACGCAGTATTTT. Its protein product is CASSEWASGRSDTQYF.